A selection of T cell receptor beta chains follows, all from one sample in a study of blood T cells in healthy people across ages. TCRdb fed the 5' RACE reads into MiXCR, producing one record per CDR3 protein. The sample yields 850,000 to 1,100,000 distinct CDR3 sequences, more than 30% seen once. The sequenced sample consisted of blood. The receptor source for this set is a man between 18 and 35 years old in good health. CDR3s leave out the opening cysteine and the closing phenylalanine or tryptophan.

v_call cdr3_aa
TRBV20-1 SAADRRKNEKLF
TRBV20-1 SASSGSTGEQY
TRBV5-1 ASSLEERNTQY
TRBV7-7 ASSPRQGSNTGELF
TRBV6-4 ASSATDRTNTEAF
TRBV20-1 SARDPDRDYGYT
TRBV5-1 ASSFRLSTGELF
TRBV20-1 SADRGEDEQF
TRBV12-3/TRBV12-4 ASSGTGRGNEQF
TRBV9 ASSVGPGSYGYT
TRBV27 ASILITPGLYGYT
TRBV7-2 ASSLVDGGDTDTQY
TRBV20-1 SAPSTSGGNNEQF
TRBV4-1 ASSQVKGNYGYT
TRBV20-1 SARVGRGGGQPQH
TRBV3-1 ASSPGQAGMGDTQY
TRBV4-1 ASSQDRGGGYT
TRBV6-2/TRBV6-3 ASSYKGAGVGTEAF
TRBV9 ASGEVYTEAF
TRBV6-6 ASSGGNQETQY
TRBV29-1 SVVVTGEKLF
TRBV4-2 ASSQDKVYNEQY
TRBV3-1 ASSQDNGSEQF
TRBV13 ASSFGPSTVDSPLH
TRBV20-1 SAQGQGTYFGYT
TRBV10-3 AISLRDRDADEQF
TRBV11-2 ASRLPGRQETQY
TRBV7-9 ASSLATGFGDGPYNEQF
TRBV15 ATSSSTVQETQY
TRBV10-3 ATGPGVVNSPLH
TRBV7-2 ASSLVVGQRNEKLF
TRBV21-1 ATSSRRSYEQY
TRBV27 ASSLRSQSTDTQY
TRBV10-3 AISEAQGIDEQY
TRBV20-1 SALQGQGSSGELF
TRBV15 ATSRDRDTFNYGYT
TRBV18 ASSTGDSSNTEAF
TRBV7-9 ASSPTGGTDTQY
TRBV12-3/TRBV12-4 ASSFGKGYNSPLH
TRBV20-1 SAPESSGLQETQY
TRBV9 ASSESRAGGSRDTQY
TRBV2 ASSLTGTGGRGYT
TRBV20-1 SVTGKNIQY
TRBV4-1 ASSQGPGRSVIYNEQY
TRBV12-3/TRBV12-4 ASSLTGIDIQY
TRBV24-1 ATSDGDASSYNEQY
TRBV20-1 SARQGTNDYNEQY
TRBV7-2 ASSLRAGVQETQY
TRBV7-2 ASSLETGPWNEQF
TRBV7-8 ASSTHVGNSPLH
TRBV29-1 SVTGTSGANVLT
TRBV20-1 SGNEGGKDTQY
TRBV7-6 ASSSGSGGYNSPLH
TRBV2 ASTLGVSGGYGYT
TRBV5-1 ASSLPGETQY